This T cell receptor (beta chain) was captured by sequencing in a study of blood T cell repertoires in COVID-19. As for the study in general: Italy, Spain and the United States were the sources of the convalescent and acute COVID-19 samples. T cells, B-cell-depleted T cells, or PBMCs supplied cDNA or gDNA.

Authors' processing steps: The assay estimated nucleated cells by amplifying reference gene primers. Here immunoSEQ multiplex PCR was the method, and the copy in TCRdb shows in-frame clones only, minus some. V and J calls and clone size are copied from that table; D and trimming were computed from the DNA. The repertoire holds 170,000 or so clones, with over 75% as singletons. Trimming left V 0 bases short and J 4 bases short, with 13 bases between. There are 16 residues in the CDR3. Germline CDR1 reads ENHRY; CDR2 reads SYGVKD. The receptor was isolated from an older man with active or convalescent COVID-19. This chain connects TRBV10-3 to TRBJ1-5; D remains ambiguous. What was sequenced was peripheral blood. The CDR3 loop reads CAISESKGGFNQPQHF. DNA of the CDR3: TGTGCCATCAGTGAGTCGAAGGGAGGGTTTAATCAGCCCCAGCATTTT.